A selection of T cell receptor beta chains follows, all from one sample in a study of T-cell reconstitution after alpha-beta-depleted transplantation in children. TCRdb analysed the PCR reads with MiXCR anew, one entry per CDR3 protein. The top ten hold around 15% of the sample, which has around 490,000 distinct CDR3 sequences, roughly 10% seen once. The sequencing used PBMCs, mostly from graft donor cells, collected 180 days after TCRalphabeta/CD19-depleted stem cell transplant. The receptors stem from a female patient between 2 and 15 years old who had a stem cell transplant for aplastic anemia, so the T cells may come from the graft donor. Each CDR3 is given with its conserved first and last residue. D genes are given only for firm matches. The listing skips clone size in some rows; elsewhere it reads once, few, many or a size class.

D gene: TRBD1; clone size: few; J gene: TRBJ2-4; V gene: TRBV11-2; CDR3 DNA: TGTGCCAGCAGCCGGGACAGGGATGCCAAAAACATTCAGTACTTC; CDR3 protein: CASSRDRDAKNIQYF
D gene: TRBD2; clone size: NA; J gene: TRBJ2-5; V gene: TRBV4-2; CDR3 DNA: TGTGCCAGCAGCCAACCCGGACTAGCGCCAGAGACCCAGTACTTC; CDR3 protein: CASSQPGLAPETQYF
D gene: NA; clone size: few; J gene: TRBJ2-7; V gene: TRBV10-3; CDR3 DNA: TGTGCCACCGAGGACAGTCACTACGAGCAGTACTTC; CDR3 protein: CATEDSHYEQYF
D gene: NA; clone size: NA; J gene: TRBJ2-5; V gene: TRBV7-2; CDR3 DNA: TGTGCCAGCAGCCCCGGGACACTTTCCCAAGAGACCCAGTACTTC; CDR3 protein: CASSPGTLSQETQYF
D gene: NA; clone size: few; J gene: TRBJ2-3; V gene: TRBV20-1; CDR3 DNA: TGCAGTGCAAAGACAACAGGGTCGAATACGCAGTATTTT; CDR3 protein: CSAKTTGSNTQYF
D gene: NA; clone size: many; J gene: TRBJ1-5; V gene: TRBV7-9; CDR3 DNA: TGTGCCAGCAGCTTAGCCGTCACGGGGGCTGCTTATCAGCCCCAGCATTTT; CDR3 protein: CASSLAVTGAAYQPQHF
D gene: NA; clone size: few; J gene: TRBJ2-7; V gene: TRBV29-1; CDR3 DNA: TGCAGCGCTAGGGGGGGAGGTGAGAGCTACGAGCAGTACTTC; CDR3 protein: CSARGGGESYEQYF
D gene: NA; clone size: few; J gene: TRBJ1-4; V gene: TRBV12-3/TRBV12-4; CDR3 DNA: TGTGCCAGCAATGGGATCACCGGGTCAACTAATGAAAAACTGTTTTTT; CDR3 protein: CASNGITGSTNEKLFF
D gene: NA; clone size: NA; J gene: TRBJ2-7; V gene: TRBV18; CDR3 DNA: TGTGCCAGCTCACCACTGGGTAAAGGGTACGAGCAGTACTTC; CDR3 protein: CASSPLGKGYEQYF
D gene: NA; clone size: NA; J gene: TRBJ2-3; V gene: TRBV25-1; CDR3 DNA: TGTGCCAGCAGTGAATATGGGACGGAAGATACGCAGTATTTT; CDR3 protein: CASSEYGTEDTQYF
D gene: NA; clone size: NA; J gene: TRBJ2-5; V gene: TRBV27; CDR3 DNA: TGTGCCAGCAGTTCACAACCCCCGGAGACCCAGTACTTC; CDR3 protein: CASSSQPPETQYF
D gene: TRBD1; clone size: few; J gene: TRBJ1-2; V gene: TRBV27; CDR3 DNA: TGTGCCAGCAGTTCGACAGGGGTCGGCTACACCTTC; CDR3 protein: CASSSTGVGYTF
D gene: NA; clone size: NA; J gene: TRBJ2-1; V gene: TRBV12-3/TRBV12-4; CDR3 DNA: TGTGCCAGCAGTTTAGTGGGACTCCCGCTCTACAATGAGCAGTTCTTC; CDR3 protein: CASSLVGLPLYNEQFF
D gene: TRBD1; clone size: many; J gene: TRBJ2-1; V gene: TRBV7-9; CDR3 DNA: TGTGCCAGCAGCCGACAGGGCAATGAGCAGTTCTTC; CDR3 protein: CASSRQGNEQFF
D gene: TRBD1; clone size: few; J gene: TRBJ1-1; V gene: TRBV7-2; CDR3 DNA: TGTGCCAGCACCTACTCTAGTGGGACAGGGGGCTCTGAAGCTTTCTTT; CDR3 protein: CASTYSSGTGGSEAFF
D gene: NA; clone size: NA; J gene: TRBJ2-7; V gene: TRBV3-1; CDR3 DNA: TGTGCCAGCAGCCGACTAGGTCCCGAATACGAGCAGTACTTC; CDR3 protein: CASSRLGPEYEQYF
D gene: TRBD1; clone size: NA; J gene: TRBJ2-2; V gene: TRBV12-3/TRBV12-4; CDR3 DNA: TGTGCCAGCAGTCAGTGGACAGGGAGTTTCGGCGGGGAGCTGTTTTTT; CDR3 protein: CASSQWTGSFGGELFF
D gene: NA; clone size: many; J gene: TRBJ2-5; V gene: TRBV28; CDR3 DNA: TGTGCCAGCACTATGGTCCGGAACTTTGAGACCCAGTACTTC; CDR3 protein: CASTMVRNFETQYF
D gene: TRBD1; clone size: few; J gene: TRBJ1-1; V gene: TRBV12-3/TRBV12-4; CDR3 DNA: TGTGCCAGCACCCCACAGGGGGCAAGGTATACTGAAGCTTTCTTT; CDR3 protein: CASTPQGARYTEAFF
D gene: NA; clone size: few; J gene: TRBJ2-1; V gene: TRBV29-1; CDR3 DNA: TGCAGCGTTGTGGGGCGGGACCGGTTCAATGAGCAGTTCTTC; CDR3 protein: CSVVGRDRFNEQFF
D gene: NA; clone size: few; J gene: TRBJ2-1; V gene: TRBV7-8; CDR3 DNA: TGTGCCAGCAGCTTAGCGGTTGTCTACAATGAGCAGTTCTTC; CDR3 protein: CASSLAVVYNEQFF
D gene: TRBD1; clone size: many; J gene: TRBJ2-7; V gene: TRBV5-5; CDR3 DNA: TGTGCCAGCAGCCCGACAGGGGGGTGGGCCTACGAGCAGTACTTC; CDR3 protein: CASSPTGGWAYEQYF
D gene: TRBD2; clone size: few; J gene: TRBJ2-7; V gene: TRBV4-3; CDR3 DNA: TGCGCCAGCAGCCAGAATCATGCGGGAGGGCCCTACGAGCAGTACTTC; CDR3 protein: CASSQNHAGGPYEQYF
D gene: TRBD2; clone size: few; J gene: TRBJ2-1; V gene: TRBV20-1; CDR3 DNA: TGCAGTGCTATCCCAGCGGGAGGGGCGTACAATGAGCAGTTCTTC; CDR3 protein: CSAIPAGGAYNEQFF
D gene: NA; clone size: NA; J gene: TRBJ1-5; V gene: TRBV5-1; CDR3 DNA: TGCGCCAGCAGCCCCGGGGCAGGAAACAATCAGCCCCAGCATTTT; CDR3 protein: CASSPGAGNNQPQHF
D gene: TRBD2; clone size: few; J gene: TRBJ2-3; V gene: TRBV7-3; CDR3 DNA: TGTGCCAGCAGCTTCCGCGGGAGAGGCACAGATACGCAGTATTTT; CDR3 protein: CASSFRGRGTDTQYF
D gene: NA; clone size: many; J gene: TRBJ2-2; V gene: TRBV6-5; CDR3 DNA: TGTGCCAGCAGTCCGGTTAGGTTGAACACCGGGGAGCTGTTTTTT; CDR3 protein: CASSPVRLNTGELFF
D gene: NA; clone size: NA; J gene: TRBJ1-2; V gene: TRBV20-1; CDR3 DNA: TGCAGTGCTTCCTTTGGAGGGGTGAACTATGGCTACACCTTC; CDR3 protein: CSASFGGVNYGYTF
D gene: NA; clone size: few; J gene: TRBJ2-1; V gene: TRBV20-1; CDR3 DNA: TGCAGTGCTAGAGAAGGAGGGGGGGCCGGGAATGAGCAGTTCTTC; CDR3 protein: CSAREGGGAGNEQFF
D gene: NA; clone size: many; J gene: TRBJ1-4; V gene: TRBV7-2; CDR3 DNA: TGTGCCACTCCCGGGCCCCGAGATGAAAAACTGTTTTTT; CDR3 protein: CATPGPRDEKLFF
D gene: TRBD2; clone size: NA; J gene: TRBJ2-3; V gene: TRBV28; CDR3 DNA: TGTGCCAGCAGTGGACTAGTCAGGGTTTATACGCAGTATTTT; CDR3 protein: CASSGLVRVYTQYF
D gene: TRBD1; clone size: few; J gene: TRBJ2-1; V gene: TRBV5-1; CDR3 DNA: TGCGCCAGCAGCCTGACCGGGACAGTGGGTTACAATGAGCAGTTCTTC; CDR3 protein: CASSLTGTVGYNEQFF
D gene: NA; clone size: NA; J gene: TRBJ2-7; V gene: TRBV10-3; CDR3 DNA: TGTGCCATCAGTGAGGCTTCACAGGGGGCCGTGGGACTAGCCCTATACGAGCAGTACTTC; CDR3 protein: CAISEASQGAVGLALYEQYF
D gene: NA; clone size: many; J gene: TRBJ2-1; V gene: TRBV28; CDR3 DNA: TGTGCCAGCACTCAGGGCTTCAGGTACAATGAGCAGTTCTTC; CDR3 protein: CASTQGFRYNEQFF
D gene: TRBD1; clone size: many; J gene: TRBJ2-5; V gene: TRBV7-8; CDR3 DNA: TGTGCCAGCAGCTTTGGACAGGGGGAGACCCAGTACTTC; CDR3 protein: CASSFGQGETQYF
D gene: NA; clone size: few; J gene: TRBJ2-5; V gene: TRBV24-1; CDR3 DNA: TGTGCCACCAGCCCTCGGGGCCCGAGGGGGGAGACCCAGTACTTC; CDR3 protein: CATSPRGPRGETQYF
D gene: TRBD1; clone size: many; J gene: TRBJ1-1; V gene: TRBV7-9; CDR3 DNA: TGTGCCAGCTCTGACAGGGCGATCAGTGAAGCTTTCTTT; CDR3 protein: CASSDRAISEAFF
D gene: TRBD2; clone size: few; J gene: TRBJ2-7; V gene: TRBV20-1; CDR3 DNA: TGCAGTGCTCCAGGCGGACTAGCGGGTTACGAGCAGTACTTC; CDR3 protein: CSAPGGLAGYEQYF
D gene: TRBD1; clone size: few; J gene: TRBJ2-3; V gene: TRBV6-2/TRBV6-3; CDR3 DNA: TGTGCCAGCAGGTGGAAGGGACAGGGAGCAGATACGCAGTATTTT; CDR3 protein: CASRWKGQGADTQYF
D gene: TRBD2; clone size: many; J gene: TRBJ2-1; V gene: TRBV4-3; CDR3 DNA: TGCGCCAGCAGCCAGTCCGAGGCGGGAGGGCAGTTCTTC; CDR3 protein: CASSQSEAGGQFF
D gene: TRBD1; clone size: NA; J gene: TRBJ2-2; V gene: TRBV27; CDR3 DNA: TGTGCCAGCAGTTTGGGACAGGGGGCACTCGTCGGGGAGCCGTTTTTT; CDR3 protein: CASSLGQGALVGEPFF
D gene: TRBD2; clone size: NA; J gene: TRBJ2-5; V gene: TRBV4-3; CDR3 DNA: TGCGCCAGCAGCCAAGAACTAGCGGGGCAAGAGACCCAGTACTTC; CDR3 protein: CASSQELAGQETQYF
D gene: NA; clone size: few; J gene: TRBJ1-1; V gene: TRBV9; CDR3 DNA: TGTGCCAGCAGCGCCCTGGGGGGCACTGAAGCTTTCTTT; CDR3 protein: CASSALGGTEAFF
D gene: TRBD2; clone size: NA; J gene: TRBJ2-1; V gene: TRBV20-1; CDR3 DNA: TGCAGGGCCAAGCGGGAGGGCCCCAGGGAGCAGTTCTTC; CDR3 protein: CRAKREGPREQFF
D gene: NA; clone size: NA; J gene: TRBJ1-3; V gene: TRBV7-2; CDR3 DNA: TGTGCCAGCAGCTTAGGAGGGGGTCGCTCTGGAAACACCATATATTTT; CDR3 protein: CASSLGGGRSGNTIYF
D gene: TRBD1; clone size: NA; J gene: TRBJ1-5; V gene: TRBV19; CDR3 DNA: TGTGCCAGTAGTTTTCCGGGACAGGGGAAAAATCAGCCCCAGCATTTT; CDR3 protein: CASSFPGQGKNQPQHF